This passage covers 27 T cell receptor beta chains from one sample sequenced in a study of T-cell memory formation after mild COVID-19. TCRdb reprocessed the 5' RACE reads with MiXCR, giving one entry per CDR3 protein. The data show 400,000 or so distinct CDR3 sequences, with around 20% seen just once and more than 8% held by the top ten. Sample: PBMCs or a T cell subset sorted from them (not recorded which). All receptors derive from an adult woman who had mild COVID-19 (a few samples of this study predate the infection). Cell type and time point are not known.

The chain couples TRBV12-3 or TRBV12-4 to TRBJ1-4; 10 bases line up with TRBD1. After removal of 5 bases from V and 8 bases from J, the junction contained 11 bases not matched to a gene. The CDR3 spans 16 residues. CDR3 nucleotides: TGTGCCAGCAGTCCCGGGACAGGGGACGGGAAAGAAAAACTGTTTTTT. This codes for CASSPGTGDGKEKLFF.

This clonotype was counted a few times. The gene calls are TRBV25-1 and TRBJ1-1, with D hard to call. Germline-derived CDR1 and CDR2 are MGHDK and SYGVNS. V was trimmed by 6 bases and J by 3 bases, leaving 11 bases between them. The CDR3 spans 13 residues. The CDR3: CASSYVRDTEAFF. The DNA for the CDR3 is TGTGCCAGCAGCTATGTGAGAGACACTGAAGCTTTCTTT.

This clonotype turned up a few times. The V and J genes are TRBV6-2 or TRBV6-3 and TRBJ2-5; D gene ambiguous. Germline assignment: CDR1 MNHEY and CDR2 SVGEGT. Deletions cut 4 bases from V and 7 bases from J, with 16 bases between. CDR3 size: 14 residues. The CDR3 DNA is TGTGCCAGCAGTTCCTTAAGAGACCCGGGGACCCAGTACTTC. Its protein is CASSSLRDPGTQYF.

This rearrangement joins TRBV20-1 to TRBJ1-1, with D unresolved. Trimming left V 8 bases short and J 4 bases short, with 11 bases between. Germline values: CDR1 DFQATT, CDR2 SNEGSKA (reference sequence). This CDR3 is 11 amino acids long. This CDR3 is CSTTFGTEAFF. CDR3 coding DNA: TGCAGTACTACTTTTGGCACTGAAGCTTTCTTT.

This clonotype was recorded a few times. The CDR3 spells CASSEHQAFWTGGTYTF. DNA for the CDR3: TGTGCCAGCAGCGAACATCAGGCGTTTTGGACAGGGGGGACCTACACCTTC. This sequence joins TRBV9 and TRBJ1-2, with TRBD1 identical over 10 bases. The V segment lost 3 bases and the J segment 10 bases; nucleotides outside the gene matches: 18. Germline lookup yields CDR1 SGDLS and CDR2 YYNGEE. The CDR3 has 17 residues.

This clonotype was counted a few times. The V and J genes are TRBV6-5 and TRBJ1-5; D is perhaps TRBD1 (6 bases). Germline V gene sequence: CDR1 MNHEY, CDR2 SVGAGI. Trimming took 7 bases from V and 2 from J, leaving 15 bases between them. This CDR3 is 15 amino acids long. The DNA of the CDR3 is TGTGCCAGCAAGGCCGGGACATTTGGCAATCAGCCCCAGCATTTT. It yields the protein CASKAGTFGNQPQHF.

This clonotype occurred a few times. The chain uses TRBV6-5 and TRBJ2-7, with a possible D match to TRBD1 (6 bases). The length of the CDR3 is 15 residues. The germline V gene has CDR1 MNHEY and CDR2 SVGAGI. With 5 bases removed from V and 3 bases from J, the gap between germline ends came to 17 bases. The CDR3 loop is CASSTRDRTYYEQYF. CDR3 in DNA: TGTGCCAGCAGTACACGAGACAGGACGTACTACGAGCAGTACTTC.

This clonotype occurred many times. The chain couples TRBV18 to TRBJ2-1; D is ambiguous. This CDR3 has 15 residues. The germline V gene has CDR1 KGHSH and CDR2 LQKENI. Trimming took 0 bases from V and 5 from J, leaving 11 bases between them. Here the CDR3 reads CASSPPISGHNEQFF. As DNA, the CDR3 is TGTGCCAGCTCACCACCGATTTCAGGCCACAATGAGCAGTTCTTC.

This clonotype was detected ten times or more. J is TRBJ2-3 and V is TRBV12-3 or TRBV12-4; TRBD2 matches at 7 bases. The V gene end was trimmed by 5 bases and the J gene end by 11 bases; junction bases not matched to a gene: 10. The CDR3 consists of 13 residues. This CDR3 is CASSLSGEGRQYF. The CDR3 bases are TGTGCCAGCAGTCTCAGCGGGGAAGGGAGGCAGTATTTT.

This clonotype has only a few counts. The chain has TRBV20-1 and TRBJ2-2; D is unresolved. V was pared by 1 base and J by 8 bases, with 14 bases between. CDR3 length equals 14 residues. CDR1 and CDR2 from the germline V gene are DFQATT and SNEGSKA (reference sequence). The CDR3 DNA reads TGCAGTGCTAGAGGGTCTGGGGATGGTGGGGAGCTGTTTTTT. Translating it yields CSARGSGDGGELFF.

This clonotype was seen a few times. J is TRBJ2-5 and V is TRBV11-2; 9 bases map to TRBD2. This CDR3 comprises 17 residues. Trimming at V came to 1 base and at J to 4 bases, leaving 10 bases not matched to a gene. CDR1 is SGHAT, CDR2 FQNNGV, per germline. DNA of the CDR3: TGTGCCAGCAGCTTAGTCTCTACTAGCGGGTCCGGAGAGACCCAGTACTTC. It encodes CASSLVSTSGSGETQYF. Using reference TRBV11-2 and TRBJ2-5 for the parts outside the CDR3, the full variable domain is EAGVAQSPRYKIIEKRQSVAFWCNPISGHATLYWYQQILGQGPKLLIQFQNNGVVDDSQLPKDRFSAERLKGVDSTLKIQPAKLEDSAVYLCASSLVSTSGSGETQYFGPGTRLLVL.

A few counts support this clonotype. The genes are TRBV9 and TRBJ2-1, with 14 bases aligning to TRBD2. CDR3 length equals 15 residues. V was clipped by 3 bases and J by 9 bases; unmatched bases: 5. Germline CDR1 and CDR2: SGDLS and YYNGEE. The CDR3 DNA reads TGTGCCAGCAGCGCGGGACTAGCGGGAGCGGTTGAGCAGTTCTTC. Translating it yields CASSAGLAGAVEQFF. Drawing the rest from reference TRBV9 and TRBJ2-1, the complete variable domain is DSGVTQTPKHLITATGQRVTLRCSPRSGDLSVYWYQQSLDQGLQFLIQYYNGEERAKGNILERFSAQQFPDLHSELNLSSLELGDSALYFCASSAGLAGAVEQFFGPGTRLTVL.

This clonotype turned up a few times. The rearrangement joins TRBV9 to TRBJ1-1, with TRBD1 as a possible D gene (6 bases). CDR1 is SGDLS, CDR2 YYNGEE, per germline. This CDR3 comprises 14 residues. Trimming removed 4 bases at V and 6 bases at J, with 16 bases between. The chain's CDR3 is CASSRRTERSEAFF. The CDR3 nucleotides are TGTGCCAGCAGCCGCAGGACAGAAAGGTCTGAAGCTTTCTTT.

In this sample, this clonotype turned up a few times. The genes are TRBV9 and TRBJ2-7; D call uncertain. V gave up 2 bases and J gave up 2 bases, with 8 bases separating them. The CDR3 totals 13 residues. The V gene's germline CDR1 is SGDLS and CDR2 YYNGEE. CDR3 protein: CASSVTEAYEQYF. The DNA for the CDR3 is TGTGCCAGCAGCGTGACTGAAGCCTACGAGCAGTACTTC.

This rearrangement joins TRBV5-1 to TRBJ1-2, with TRBD1 matching 10 bases. The CDR3 is made up of 14 amino acids. Germline loops: CDR1 SGHRS, CDR2 YFSETQ. V trimming: 4 bases; J trimming: 6 bases; junction bases outside the gene matches: 6. CDR3 sequence (DNA): TGCGCCAGCAGCATCGACAGGGGGCAGCATGGCTACACCTTC. Its translation: CASSIDRGQHGYTF.

The V and J genes are TRBV5-1 and TRBJ2-5; 7 bases fit TRBD1. Trimming took 2 bases from V and 4 from J; bases not matched to a gene: 5. The germline V gene encodes CDR1 SGHRS and CDR2 YFSETQ. The CDR3 is 14 residues long. CDR3 sequence reads: CASSLQGNRETQYF. CDR3 in DNA: TGCGCCAGCAGCTTACAGGGGAATCGAGAGACCCAGTACTTC. The full variable domain, completed using reference TRBV5-1 and TRBJ2-5, is KAGVTQTPRYLIKTRGQQVTLSCSPISGHRSVSWYQQTPGQGLQFLFEYFSETQRNKGNFPGRFSGRQFSNSRSEMNVSTLELGDSALYLCASSLQGNRETQYFGPGTRLLVL.

This sequence joins TRBV6-5 and TRBJ2-1, with TRBD2 matching over 7 bases. With V trimmed by 4 bases and J by 0 bases, 3 bases remained unmatched. CDR3 size: 15 residues. Germline assignment: CDR1 MNHEY and CDR2 SVGAGI. For the CDR3, the DNA is TGTGCCAGCAGTTTGCGGGGGAACTCCTACAATGAGCAGTTCTTC. This gives the protein CASSLRGNSYNEQFF.

The V and J genes are TRBV3-1 and TRBJ2-3, with D uncertain. Germline V lookup: CDR1 LGHDT, CDR2 YNNKEL (reference sequence). This CDR3 is built from 14 residues. V was shortened by 0 bases and J by 4 bases, with 8 bases between the two germline ends. CDR3 in DNA: TGTGCCAGCAGCCAAGATAGAGGATCAGATACGCAGTATTTT. Translated, it gives CASSQDRGSDTQYF.

The chain has TRBV9 and TRBJ2-7; 8 nucleotides align to TRBD2. The ends lost 0 bases at V and 9 bases at J; junction bases unmatched: 8. Per the germline V gene, CDR1 is SGDLS and CDR2 is YYNGEE. The CDR3 is 14 amino acids. CDR3 nucleotide sequence: TGTGCCAGCAGCGTAGGTAATAAAGCGGGGGCGCAGTACTTC. It encodes CASSVGNKAGAQYF.

This clonotype has ten or more counts. The DNA of the CDR3 is TGTGCCAGCATCTCCGGGACTAGCGTTCCCGGGACCGGGGAGCTGTTTTTT. Protein: CASISGTSVPGTGELFF. This sequence joins TRBV6-5 and TRBJ2-2; 10 nucleotides match TRBD2. V trimming: 7 bases; J trimming: 5 bases; junction bases outside the gene matches: 13. Germline V gene lookup returns CDR1 MNHEY and CDR2 SVGAGI. This CDR3 comprises 17 residues.

V and J are TRBV5-1 and TRBJ1-2; D not resolved. With 0 bases removed from V and 7 bases from J, the gap between germline ends came to 10 bases. The CDR3 spans 13 residues. The germline V gene has CDR1 SGHRS and CDR2 YFSETQ. The CDR3 reads CASSLERGIGYTF. The DNA for the CDR3 is TGCGCCAGCAGCTTGGAGAGAGGGATTGGCTACACCTTC.

The rearrangement links TRBV12-3 or TRBV12-4 to TRBJ1-4; 10 bases line up with TRBD1. J was trimmed by 10 bases and V by 5 bases; bases with no gene match: 7. The CDR3 is 14 residues long. CDR3 amino acids: CASSAGTGVGKLFF. CDR3 DNA sequence: TGTGCCAGCAGTGCCGGGACAGGGGTCGGAAAACTGTTTTTT.

The rearrangement joins TRBV12-3 or TRBV12-4 to TRBJ2-7; 7 bases fit TRBD2. The J segment lost 9 bases and the V segment lost 1 base, leaving 12 bases of the junction unmatched. The CDR3 is 15 amino acids. For the CDR3, the DNA is TGTGCCAGCAGTTTAGGCCTAGCGGCCTCGGTAGGGCAGTACTTC. This codes for CASSLGLAASVGQYF.

This chain links TRBV20-1 with TRBJ1-1, with a possible D match to TRBD1 (5 bases). The CDR3 runs to 16 residues. The V gene's germline CDR1 is DFQATT and CDR2 SNEGSKA (reference sequence). The V and J ends lost 2 bases and 4 bases respectively, with 20 bases between them. The DNA for the CDR3 is TGCAGTGCTAGAATTGGGCAGGGCAAGCGGACCACTGAAGCTTTCTTT. This translates into CSARIGQGKRTTEAFF.

Only a few counts were recorded for this clonotype. The V call is TRBV27, the J call TRBJ1-4; a possible D gene is TRBD1 (5 bases). V was cut by 5 bases and J by 7 bases, with 14 bases left in between. The CDR3 consists of 14 residues. From germline, CDR1 is MNHEY and CDR2 SMNVEV (reference sequence). The CDR3 nucleotides read TGTGCCAGCAGTAAGACCTGGGGGGGTGAAAAACTGTTTTTT. Translating it yields CASSKTWGGEKLFF.

This clonotype occurred a few times. The chain combines TRBV5-1 with TRBJ2-1; a possible D gene is TRBD2 (6 bases). The CDR3 has 15 amino acids. V lost 6 bases and J lost 0, with 13 bases in between. From germline, CDR1 is SGHRS and CDR2 YFSETQ. The DNA of the CDR3 is TGCGCCAGCACCCCCCGGGAGAGCTCCTACAATGAGCAGTTCTTC. Protein sequence: CASTPRESSYNEQFF.

This clonotype was detected only a few times. CDR3: CSAPRSGLESTGELFF. The CDR3 bases are TGCAGTGCTCCTAGGTCGGGACTAGAGAGTACCGGGGAGCTGTTTTTT. The V and J genes are TRBV20-1 and TRBJ2-2; TRBD2 matches 8 bases. The V segment lost 5 bases and the J segment 5 bases; nucleotides outside the gene matches: 13. Looked up from germline, CDR1 is DFQATT and CDR2 is SNEGSKA (reference sequence). The CDR3 length is 16 residues.